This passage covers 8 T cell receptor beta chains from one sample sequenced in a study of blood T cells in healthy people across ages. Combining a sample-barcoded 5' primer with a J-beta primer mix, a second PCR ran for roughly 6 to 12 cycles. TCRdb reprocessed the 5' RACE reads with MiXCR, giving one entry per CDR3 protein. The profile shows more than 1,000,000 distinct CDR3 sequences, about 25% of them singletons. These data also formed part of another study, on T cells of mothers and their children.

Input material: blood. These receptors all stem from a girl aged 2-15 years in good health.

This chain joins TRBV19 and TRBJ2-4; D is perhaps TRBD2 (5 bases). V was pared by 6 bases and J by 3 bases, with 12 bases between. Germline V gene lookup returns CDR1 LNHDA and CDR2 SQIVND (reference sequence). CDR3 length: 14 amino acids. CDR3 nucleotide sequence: TGTGCCAGTAGCCATGTAGGAGGCAAAAACATTCAGTACTTC. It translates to CASSHVGGKNIQYF.

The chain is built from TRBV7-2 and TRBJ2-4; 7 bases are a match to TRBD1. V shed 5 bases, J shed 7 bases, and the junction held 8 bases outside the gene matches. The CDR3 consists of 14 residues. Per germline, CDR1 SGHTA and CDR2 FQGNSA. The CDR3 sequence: CASSQTGSGNIQYF. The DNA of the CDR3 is TGTGCCAGCAGCCAGACAGGGTCGGGGAACATTCAGTACTTC.

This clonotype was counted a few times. CDR3 residues: CASTAIQSGPSTDTQYF. The CDR3 DNA is TGTGCCAGCACCGCGATTCAGAGCGGGCCTAGCACAGATACGCAGTATTTT. This chain joins TRBV12-3 or TRBV12-4 and TRBJ2-3, with D tentatively TRBD2 (6 bases). Trimming removed 7 bases at V and 0 bases at J, with 20 bases between. The CDR3 is 17 residues long.

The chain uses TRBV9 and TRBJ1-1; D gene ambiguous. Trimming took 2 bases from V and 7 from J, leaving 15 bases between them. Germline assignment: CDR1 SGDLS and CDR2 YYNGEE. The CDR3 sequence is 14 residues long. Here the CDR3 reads CASSVGADHGEAFF. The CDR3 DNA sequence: TGTGCCAGCAGCGTGGGAGCCGACCACGGTGAAGCTTTCTTT.

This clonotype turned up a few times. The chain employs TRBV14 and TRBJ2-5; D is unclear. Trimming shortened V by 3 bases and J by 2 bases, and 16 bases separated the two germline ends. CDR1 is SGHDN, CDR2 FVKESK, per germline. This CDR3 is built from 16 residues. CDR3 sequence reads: CASSHSTLVAQETQYF. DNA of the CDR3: TGTGCCAGCAGCCATAGCACTCTCGTCGCTCAAGAGACCCAGTACTTC.

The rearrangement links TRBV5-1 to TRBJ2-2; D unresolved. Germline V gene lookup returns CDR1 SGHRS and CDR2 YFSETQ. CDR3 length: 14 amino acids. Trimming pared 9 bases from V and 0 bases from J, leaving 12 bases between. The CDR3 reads CATQTAANTGELFF. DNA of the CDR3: TGCGCCACTCAAACGGCGGCGAACACCGGGGAGCTGTTTTTT.

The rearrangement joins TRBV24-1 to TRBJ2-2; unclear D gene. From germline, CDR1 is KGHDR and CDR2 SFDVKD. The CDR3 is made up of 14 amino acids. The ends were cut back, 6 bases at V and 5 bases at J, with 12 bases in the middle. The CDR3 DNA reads TGTGCCACCAGTCTCCAGGAAGGTACCGGGGAGCTGTTTTTT. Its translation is CATSLQEGTGELFF.

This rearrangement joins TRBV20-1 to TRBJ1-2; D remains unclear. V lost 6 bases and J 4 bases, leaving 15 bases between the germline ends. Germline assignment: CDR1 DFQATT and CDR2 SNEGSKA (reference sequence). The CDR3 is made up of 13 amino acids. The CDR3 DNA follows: TGCAGTGCGATAAGAAGTAACCTCTATGGCTACACCTTC. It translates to CSAIRSNLYGYTF.